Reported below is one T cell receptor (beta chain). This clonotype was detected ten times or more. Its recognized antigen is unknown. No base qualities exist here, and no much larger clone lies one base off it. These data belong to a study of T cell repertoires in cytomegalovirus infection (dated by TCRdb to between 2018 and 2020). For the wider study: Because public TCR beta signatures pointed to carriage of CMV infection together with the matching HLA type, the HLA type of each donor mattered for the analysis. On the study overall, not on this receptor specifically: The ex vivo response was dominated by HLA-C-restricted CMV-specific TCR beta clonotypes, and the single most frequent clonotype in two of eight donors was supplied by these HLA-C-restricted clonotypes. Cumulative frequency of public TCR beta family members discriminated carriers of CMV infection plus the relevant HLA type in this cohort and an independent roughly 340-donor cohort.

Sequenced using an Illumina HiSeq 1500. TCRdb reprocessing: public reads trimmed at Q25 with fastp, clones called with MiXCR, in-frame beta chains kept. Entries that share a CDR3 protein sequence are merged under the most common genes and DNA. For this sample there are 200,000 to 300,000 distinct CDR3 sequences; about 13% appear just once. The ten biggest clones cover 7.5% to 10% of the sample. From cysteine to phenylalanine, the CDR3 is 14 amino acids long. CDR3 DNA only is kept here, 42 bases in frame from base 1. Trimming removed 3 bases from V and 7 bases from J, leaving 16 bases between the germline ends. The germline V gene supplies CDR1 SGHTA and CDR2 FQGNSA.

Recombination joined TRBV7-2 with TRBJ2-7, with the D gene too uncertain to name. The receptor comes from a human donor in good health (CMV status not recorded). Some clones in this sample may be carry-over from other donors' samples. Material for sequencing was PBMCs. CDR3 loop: CASSFRPGQGEQYF. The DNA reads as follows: TGTGCCAGCAGCTTTAGGCCGGGCCAAGGGGAGCAGTACTTC.